This T cell receptor (beta chain) was profiled in a study of T cell responses to AZD1222 COVID-19 vaccine. Notes on the study in general: The study reported that nearly half of spike-specific TCRs target unmutated variant regions. Donor demographics were predominantly white British with a female majority; clonal diversity may be underestimated. Seropositivity was recorded at baseline in only a handful of AZD1222 recipients.

With respect to this clone: Its antigen is currently unknown.

Using immunoSEQ multiplex PCR, the repertoire was profiled, and TCRdb retains in-frame clones only, with some absent. The table records 15,000 to 20,000 clones, more than 70% of them present only once. The origin of this receptor is an adult who received the AZD1222 COVID-19 vaccine. The sequencing used peripheral blood, collected 28 days after the second AZD1222 dose.

The CDR3 sequence is CASSPGQGNEQYF. The CDR3 DNA is TGCGCCAGCAGCCCCGGACAGGGTAACGAGCAGTACTTC. V is TRBV5-1 and J is TRBJ2-7; 8 bases are a match to TRBD1. With V trimmed by 4 bases and J by 5 bases, 5 bases remained unmatched. The CDR3 runs to 13 residues. CDR1 SGHRS and CDR2 YFSETQ come from the germline V gene.